Listed below are T cell receptor beta chains from one sample, sequenced in a study of cytomegalovirus exposure and HLA in healthy donors. The method was immunoSEQ multiplex PCR; TCRdb's version includes in-frame clones alone and lacks a portion of them. The table includes 90,000 or so clones, about 85% detected once. Source material: PBMCs. The receptors come from a young man in good health and CMV-seropositive. CDR3s include the opening cysteine and the closing phenylalanine or tryptophan. Each record gives: J gene, V gene, D gene, clone size, CDR3 DNA, CDR3 protein. The D gene is left open where the match is weak. The listing skips clone size in some rows; elsewhere it reads once, few, many or a size class.

TRBJ2-3	TRBV7-9	TRBD1	-	TGTGCCAGCAGTGAAAGGGACAGGGGGGTGGATACGCAGTATTTT	CASSERDRGVDTQYF
TRBJ2-7	TRBV28	-	-	TGTGCGGCAACTAAGGGGGACAACTCCTACGAGCAGTACTTC	CAATKGDNSYEQYF
TRBJ1-1	TRBV13	TRBD1	-	TGTGCCAGCAGCTTAGGTCACAGGGGTGGGACTGAAGCTTTCTTT	CASSLGHRGGTEAFF
TRBJ2-3	TRBV5-1	TRBD1	-	TGCGCCAGCACCCTGGGACAGAGCACAGATACGCAGTATTTT	CASTLGQSTDTQYF
TRBJ2-2	TRBV19	TRBD2	-	TGTGCCAGTAGTAGGGGGAGGGGTCCGAACACCGGGGAGCTGTTTTTT	CASSRGRGPNTGELFF
TRBJ1-2	TRBV18	-	-	TGTGCCAGCTCACCACCGTGGGGGGGCAGCTATGGCTACACCTTC	CASSPPWGGSYGYTF
TRBJ1-4	TRBV5-1	-	-	TGCGCCAGCAGCTTGGCCGGGAATGAAAAACTGTTTTTT	CASSLAGNEKLFF
TRBJ2-1	TRBV6-1	TRBD1	-	TGTGCCAGCATTCCCGGGACAGGGATCAACAATGAGCAGTTCTTC	CASIPGTGINNEQFF
TRBJ2-3	TRBV28	-	-	TGTGCCAGCAGCGCATTGGGACACGAGGCAGATACGCAGTATTTT	CASSALGHEADTQYF
TRBJ2-2	TRBV27	-	few	TGTGCCAGCAGTGGAGTCGGGGAGCTGTTTTTT	CASSGVGELFF
TRBJ1-3	TRBV28	-	-	TGTGCCAGCAGCGACATCTCCTCTGGAAACACCATATATTTT	CASSDISSGNTIYF
TRBJ1-3	TRBV9	-	-	TGTGCCAGCAGCGTAGGTTTAGTACACAGCGGAAACACCATATATTTT	CASSVGLVHSGNTIYF
TRBJ1-4	TRBV2	-	-	TGTGCCAGCAGCCTGGACAGCGCATCTAATGAAAAACTGTTTTTT	CASSLDSASNEKLFF
TRBJ1-2	TRBV5-3	TRBD1	few	TGTGCCAGAAGCTCAGGGGGTGACTATGGCTACACCTTC	CARSSGGDYGYTF
TRBJ1-2	TRBV9	TRBD1	-	TGTGCCAGCAGCGTAGGAGCCGGATTGGACAGGGCCGGCTACACCTTC	CASSVGAGLDRAGYTF
TRBJ1-4	TRBV4-1	TRBD1	-	TGCGCCAGCAGCCAAGATAGGGCACTGGGACAGGGACGAAAACTGTTTTTT	CASSQDRALGQGRKLFF
TRBJ2-3	TRBV9	TRBD1	-	TGTGCCAGCAGCGATGAACAGGGGTCTAAGACAGATACGCAGTATTTT	CASSDEQGSKTDTQYF
TRBJ1-4	TRBV6-1	TRBD1	-	TGTGCCAGCAGAGAGAACAGGGGAACTAATGAAAAACTGTTTTTT	CASRENRGTNEKLFF
TRBJ2-3	TRBV28	TRBD1	-	TGTGCCAGCAGTCTGGGCCGCAGGGGGGATACGCAGTATTTT	CASSLGRRGDTQYF
TRBJ2-3	TRBV9	TRBD2	-	TGTGCCAGCAGCGCCGGACTAGCGGGAGGGTTCACAGATACGCAGTATTTT	CASSAGLAGGFTDTQYF
TRBJ2-2	TRBV4-1	-	-	TGCGCCAGCAGCCAAGGTTTGAGCTTCAAATCCACCGGGGAGCTGTTTTTT	CASSQGLSFKSTGELFF
TRBJ2-1	TRBV7-9	TRBD1	-	TGTGCCAGCAGCCCAAGGACAGGGGGTCGCGATGAGCAGTTCTTC	CASSPRTGGRDEQFF
TRBJ2-1	TRBV10-3	TRBD2	-	TGTGCCATCAGTGATCAAGCGGGAGGGGGGGACAATGAGCAGTTCTTC	CAISDQAGGGDNEQFF
TRBJ1-2	TRBV6-5	-	once	TGTGCCAGCAGGGACTTAAACTATGGCTACACCTTC	CASRDLNYGYTF
TRBJ2-1	TRBV13	-	-	TGTGCCAGCAGCTTAGGGCAGGGGGGTACTATTCTACAGGGTGAGCAGTTCTTC	CASSLGQGGTILQGEQFF
TRBJ2-5	TRBV4-1	-	-	TGCGCCAGCAGCCAAGATCTAGCCGGAGAGACCCAGTACTTC	CASSQDLAGETQYF
TRBJ1-2	TRBV5-6	-	-	TGTGCCAGCAGCTTTACCCTAGCTAACTATGGCTACACCTTC	CASSFTLANYGYTF
TRBJ2-7	TRBV10-2	TRBD2	once	TGCGCCAGCAGTGGGCCCCTAGCGGGAGGAACCTACGAGCAGTACTTC	CASSGPLAGGTYEQYF
TRBJ2-3	TRBV9	-	-	TGTGCCAGCAGCTTATTCGGTGTAAGCGCAGATACGCAGTATTTT	CASSLFGVSADTQYF
TRBJ2-1	TRBV29-1	TRBD2	-	TGCAGCGCCACTGACGGGGGGAATGAGCAGTTCTTC	CSATDGGNEQFF
TRBJ1-1	TRBV28	TRBD1	once	TGTGCCAGCAGTTTGAGACAGGGGAACACTGAAGCTTTCTTT	CASSLRQGNTEAFF
TRBJ2-3	TRBV19	TRBD1	-	TGTGCCAGCCGGGACAGAACAGATACGCAGTATTTT	CASRDRTDTQYF
TRBJ2-4	TRBV27	TRBD1	few	TGTGCCAGCAGTTTATCGAGAGACAGGGGAAACATTCAGTACTTC	CASSLSRDRGNIQYF
TRBJ2-7	TRBV6-5	-	-	TGTGCCAGCAGCCCACCCCCCGGGGTCTACGAGCAGTACTTC	CASSPPPGVYEQYF
TRBJ1-2	TRBV7-9	-	once	TGTGCCAGCAGCCCCAGGTTAGGGGCCTGGGCTAACTATGGCTACACCTTC	CASSPRLGAWANYGYTF